This T cell receptor (beta chain) was sequenced for a study of CXCR3-negative and CXCR3-positive naive CD8 T cells. Researchers sorted around 300,000 cells of each CD8+ T cell subset in triplicate. CDR3 length: 17 amino acids. Germline-derived CDR1 and CDR2 are SGHVS and FNYEAQ. UMI-tagged TRB cDNA libraries were built via 5' RACE. One entry per CDR3 protein, without DNA, is what TCRdb gives after re-calling the 5' RACE reads. The listing records over 45,000 distinct CDR3 sequences. With regard to this clonotype: The antigen remains undetermined.

Study-wide points: Memory cells showed distinct TRBV-TRBJ patterns, while the two naive subsets matched. Naive subsets were similarly diverse, while memory CD8+ repertoires were much less diverse. In cryopreserved cells, CXCR3 expression partially decreased, and fresh PBMCs were used in most assays.

Sequencing was carried out using memory CD8+ T cells from blood. This sequence was found in a human donor in good health. Some clones in this sample may be carry-over from other donors' samples. V and J are TRBV7-6 and TRBJ2-1; TCRdb's D gene call, TRBD1, goes unchecked for lack of DNA. The CDR3 loop reads CASSLAWWDTSGNEQFF. Full variable domain (outside the CDR3, taken from reference TRBV7-6 and TRBJ2-1): GAGVSQSPRYKVTKRGQDVALRCDPISGHVSLYWYRQALGQGPEFLTYFNYEAQQDKSGLPNDRFSAERPEGSISTLTIQRTEQRDSAMYRCASSLAWWDTSGNEQFFGPGTRLTVL.